The 10 T cell receptor beta chains given below trace back to one sample, sequenced in a study of blood T cell repertoires in COVID-19 (dated by TCRdb to the early 2020s). The method was the immunoSEQ multiplex PCR assay. TCRdb's version of the immuneACCESS table is confined to in-frame rearrangements and falls short of the full clone set. An unresolved V gene accounts for under half of the shortfall where checked; the remainder is of unknown origin. This sample lists about 74,000 clones; roughly 87% were detected once. Of the sample, 0.95% to 1.3% is held by the ten largest clones. The sequenced material came from peripheral blood. The receptors were gathered from a woman aged 45-65 years in a cohort sampled during active COVID-19.

The J gene is TRBJ2-7, the V gene TRBV19, with TRBD2 matching 14 bases. Trimming removed 7 bases from V and 5 bases from J; junction bases left unmatched: 7. The CDR3 consists of 15 residues. Germline V lookup: CDR1 LNHDA, CDR2 SQIVND (reference sequence). CDR3 protein: CASMGLAGDRNEQYF. CDR3 nucleotide sequence: TGTGCCAGTATGGGACTAGCGGGAGATCGGAACGAGCAGTACTTC. Filled out from reference TRBV19 and TRBJ2-7, the complete variable domain reads DGGITQSPKYLFRKEGQNVTLSCEQNLNHDAMYWYRQDPGQGLRLIYYSQIVNDFQKGDIAEGYSVSREKKESFPLTVTSAQKNPTAFYLCASMGLAGDRNEQYFGPGTRLTVT.

The CDR3 region has the DNA TGTGCCAGCAGTGAAGCGCTCGGGGTGGGGTCCTACGAGCAGTACTTC. Translating it yields CASSEALGVGSYEQYF. The chain couples TRBV2 to TRBJ2-7; maybe TRBD2 (5 bases). V shed 0 bases and J shed 1 base, with 13 bases lying between them. The germline V gene encodes CDR1 SNHLY and CDR2 FYNNEI. The CDR3 is 16 amino acids.

The V call is TRBV29-1, the J call TRBJ2-7, with a weak D call TRBD2 (6 bases). Germline CDR1 and CDR2: SQVTM and ANQGSEA. This CDR3 spans 12 amino acids. Trimming took 6 bases from V and 1 from J, leaving 10 bases between them. In DNA, the CDR3 is TGCAGCGTCCGCGGGGATTCCTACGAGCAGTACTTC. Translated, it gives CSVRGDSYEQYF.

The V gene is TRBV7-9, the J gene TRBJ2-1; D not resolved. The V gene's germline CDR1 is SEHNR and CDR2 FQNEAQ (reference sequence). This CDR3 spans 14 amino acids. Between the trimmed V and J ends, which lost 3 bases and 0 bases, there was a span of 6 bases. CDR3 residues: CASSLVSSYNEQFF. In nucleotides, the CDR3 is TGTGCCAGCAGCTTGGTGAGCTCCTACAATGAGCAGTTCTTC. Combining the CDR3 with reference TRBV7-9 and TRBJ2-1 gives the whole variable domain DTGVSQNPRHKITKRGQNVTFRCDPISEHNRLYWYRQTLGQGPEFLTYFQNEAQLEKSRLLSDRFSAERPKGSFSTLEIQRTEQGDSAMYLCASSLVSSYNEQFFGPGTRLTVL.

The chain joins TRBV7-2 to TRBJ2-7; TRBD2 matches at 8 bases. Germline V lookup: CDR1 SGHTA, CDR2 FQGNSA. This CDR3 is 16 amino acids long. Trimming at V came to 4 bases and at J to 0 bases, leaving 8 bases not matched to a gene. CDR3 coding DNA: TGTGCCAGCAGCTGGACGGGAGGGACCCCCTCCTACGAGCAGTACTTC. Its protein is CASSWTGGTPSYEQYF.

The rearrangement uses TRBV7-2 and TRBJ2-7; 7 positions match TRBD2. This CDR3 is 14 amino acids long. Trimming took 5 bases from V and 4 from J; bases not matched to a gene: 8. Germline CDR1 SGHTA, CDR2 FQGNSA. The CDR3 reads CASSPSGAPYEQYF. CDR3 coding DNA: TGTGCCAGCAGCCCCAGCGGGGCCCCTTACGAGCAGTACTTC.

The chain uses TRBV7-3 and TRBJ2-3; 11 positions match TRBD1. Germline CDR1 and CDR2: SGHTA and FQGTGA. Trimming cost V 1 base and J 3 bases; bases outside gene matches: 6. The length of the CDR3 is 17 residues. For the CDR3, the DNA is TGTGCCAGCAGCTTAAAGGGACAGGGGGTTATGACAGATACGCAGTATTTT. This encodes CASSLKGQGVMTDTQYF. Full variable domain (rest looked up from reference TRBV7-3 and TRBJ2-3): GAGVSQTPSNKVTEKGKYVELRCDPISGHTALYWYRQSLGQGPEFLIYFQGTGAADDSGLPNDRFFAVRPEGSVSTLKIQRTERGDSAVYLCASSLKGQGVMTDTQYFGPGTRLTVL.

In this sample, this clone turned up once. V and J are TRBV6-5 and TRBJ2-5, with 8 bases that match TRBD1. With V trimmed by 2 bases and J by 7 bases, 9 bases remained unmatched. Germline CDR1 is MNHEY and CDR2 is SVGAGI. This CDR3 spans 15 amino acids. For the CDR3, the DNA is TGTGCCAGCAGTTACCTTATGGACAGGGCCGGGACCCAGTACTTC. This sequence encodes CASSYLMDRAGTQYF.

The rearrangement joins TRBV18 to TRBJ2-1, with 10 positions matching TRBD2. The CDR3 totals 15 residues. Germline-derived CDR1 and CDR2 are KGHSH and LQKENI. After removal of 3 bases from V and 9 bases from J, the junction contained 8 bases not matched to a gene. Written as DNA, the CDR3 is TGTGCCAGCTCACCCCTGAGACTAGCGGGTCCTGAGCAGTTCTTC. It specifies CASSPLRLAGPEQFF.

This chain connects TRBV7-2 to TRBJ2-7, with TRBD2 matching over 11 bases. V shed 1 base and J 7 bases; nucleotides not matched to a gene: 9. This CDR3 has 16 amino acids. Germline CDR1 reads SGHTA; CDR2 reads FQGNSA. The DNA for the CDR3 is TGTGCCAGCAGCTTAGGCCACGGACTAGCGGGTGAAGAGCAGTACTTC. The encoded protein is CASSLGHGLAGEEQYF.